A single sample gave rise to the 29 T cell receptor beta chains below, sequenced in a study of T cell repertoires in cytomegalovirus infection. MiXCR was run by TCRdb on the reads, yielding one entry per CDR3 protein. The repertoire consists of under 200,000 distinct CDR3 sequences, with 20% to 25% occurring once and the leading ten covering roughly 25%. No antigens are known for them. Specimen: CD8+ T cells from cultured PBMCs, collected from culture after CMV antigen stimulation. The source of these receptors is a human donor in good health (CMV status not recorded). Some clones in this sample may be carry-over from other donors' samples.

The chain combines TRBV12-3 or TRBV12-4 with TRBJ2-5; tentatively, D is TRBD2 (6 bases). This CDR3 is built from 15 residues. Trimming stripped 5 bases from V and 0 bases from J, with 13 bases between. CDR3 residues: CASSVRLDHQETQYF. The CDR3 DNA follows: TGTGCCAGCAGTGTACGACTAGACCACCAAGAGACCCAGTACTTC.

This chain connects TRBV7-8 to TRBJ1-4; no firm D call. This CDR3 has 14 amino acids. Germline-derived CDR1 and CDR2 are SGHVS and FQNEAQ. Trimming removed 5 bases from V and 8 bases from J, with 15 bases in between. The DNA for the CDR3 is TGTGCCAGCAGCCTACCCCAAATCGGGGAAAAACTGTTTTTT. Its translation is CASSLPQIGEKLFF.

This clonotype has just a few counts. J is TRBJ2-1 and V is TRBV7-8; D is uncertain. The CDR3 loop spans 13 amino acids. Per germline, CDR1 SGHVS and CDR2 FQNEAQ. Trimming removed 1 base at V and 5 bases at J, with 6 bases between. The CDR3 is CASSLEPDNEQFF. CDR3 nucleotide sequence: TGTGCCAGCAGCTTAGAACCTGACAATGAGCAGTTCTTC.

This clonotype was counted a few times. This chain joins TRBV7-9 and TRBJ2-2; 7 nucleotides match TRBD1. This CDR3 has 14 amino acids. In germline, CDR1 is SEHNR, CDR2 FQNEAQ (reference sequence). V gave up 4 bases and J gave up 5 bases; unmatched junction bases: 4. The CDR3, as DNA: TGTGCCAGCAGCTACAGGGGCGGTACCGGGGAGCTGTTTTTT. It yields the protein CASSYRGGTGELFF.

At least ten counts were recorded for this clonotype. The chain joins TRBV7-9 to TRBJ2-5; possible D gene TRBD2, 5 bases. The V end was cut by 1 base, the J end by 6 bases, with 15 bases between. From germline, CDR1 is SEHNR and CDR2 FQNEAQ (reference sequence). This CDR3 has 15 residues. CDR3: CASSLEAAGSKTQYF. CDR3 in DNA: TGTGCCAGCAGCTTAGAGGCCGCGGGTTCGAAGACCCAGTACTTC.

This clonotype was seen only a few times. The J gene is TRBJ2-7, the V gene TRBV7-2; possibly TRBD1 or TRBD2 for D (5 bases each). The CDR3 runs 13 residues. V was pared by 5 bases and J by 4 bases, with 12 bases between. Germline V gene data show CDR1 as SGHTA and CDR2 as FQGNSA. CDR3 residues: CASSPGRRYEQYF. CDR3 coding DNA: TGTGCCAGCAGCCCGGGACGGCGATACGAGCAGTACTTC.

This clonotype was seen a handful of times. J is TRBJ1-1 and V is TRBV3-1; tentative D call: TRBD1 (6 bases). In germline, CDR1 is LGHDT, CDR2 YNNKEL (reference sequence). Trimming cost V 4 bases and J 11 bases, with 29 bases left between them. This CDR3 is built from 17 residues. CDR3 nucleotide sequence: TGTGCCAGCAGCCGCCAGACCCCCGGGGGGCTCTCGGATATGGCTTTCTTT. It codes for CASSRQTPGGLSDMAFF.

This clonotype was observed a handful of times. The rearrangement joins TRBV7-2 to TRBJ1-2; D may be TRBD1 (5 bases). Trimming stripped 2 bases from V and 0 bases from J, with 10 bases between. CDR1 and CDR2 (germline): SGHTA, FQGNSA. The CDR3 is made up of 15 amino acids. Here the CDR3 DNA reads TGTGCCAGCAGCTTAAACACAGGCCCTAACTATGGCTACACCTTC. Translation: CASSLNTGPNYGYTF.

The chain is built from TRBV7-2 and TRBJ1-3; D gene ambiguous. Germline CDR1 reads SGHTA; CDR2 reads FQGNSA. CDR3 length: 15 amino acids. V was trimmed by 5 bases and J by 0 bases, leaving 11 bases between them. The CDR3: CASSPDGSSGNTIYF. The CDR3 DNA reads TGTGCCAGCAGCCCCGACGGAAGCTCTGGAAACACCATATATTTT.

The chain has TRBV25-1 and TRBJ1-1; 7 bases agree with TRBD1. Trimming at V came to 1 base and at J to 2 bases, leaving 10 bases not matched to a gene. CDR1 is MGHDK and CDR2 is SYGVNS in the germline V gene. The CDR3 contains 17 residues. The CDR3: CASSESPRTGFNTEAFF. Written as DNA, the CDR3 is TGTGCCAGCAGTGAATCCCCCCGGACAGGCTTCAACACTGAAGCTTTCTTT. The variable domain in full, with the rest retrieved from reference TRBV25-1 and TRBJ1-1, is EADIYQTPRYLVIGTGKKITLECSQTMGHDKMYWYQQDPGMELHLIHYSYGVNSTEKGDLSSESTVSRIRTEHFPLTLESARPSHTSQYLCASSESPRTGFNTEAFFGQGTRLTVV.

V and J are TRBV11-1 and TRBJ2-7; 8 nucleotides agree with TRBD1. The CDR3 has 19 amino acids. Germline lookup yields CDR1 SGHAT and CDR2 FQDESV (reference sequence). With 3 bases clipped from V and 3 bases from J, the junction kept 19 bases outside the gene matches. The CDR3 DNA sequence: TGTGCCAGCAGCTTCTTGAGCCCGGTAGTAGGACAGGGAATCTACGAGCAGTACTTC. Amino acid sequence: CASSFLSPVVGQGIYEQYF.

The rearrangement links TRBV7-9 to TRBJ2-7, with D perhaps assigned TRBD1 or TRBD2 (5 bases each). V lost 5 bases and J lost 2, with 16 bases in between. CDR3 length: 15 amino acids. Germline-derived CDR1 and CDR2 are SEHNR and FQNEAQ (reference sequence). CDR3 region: CASSQASGTPYEQYF. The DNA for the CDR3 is TGTGCCAGCAGCCAAGCGTCTGGGACCCCCTACGAGCAGTACTTC.

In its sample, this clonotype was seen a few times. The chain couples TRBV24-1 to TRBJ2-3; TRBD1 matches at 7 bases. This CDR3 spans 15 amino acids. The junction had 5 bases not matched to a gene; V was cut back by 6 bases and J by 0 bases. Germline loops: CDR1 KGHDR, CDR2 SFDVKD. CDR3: CATSQGTASTDTQYF. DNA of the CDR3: TGTGCCACCAGTCAGGGGACAGCTAGCACAGATACGCAGTATTTT.

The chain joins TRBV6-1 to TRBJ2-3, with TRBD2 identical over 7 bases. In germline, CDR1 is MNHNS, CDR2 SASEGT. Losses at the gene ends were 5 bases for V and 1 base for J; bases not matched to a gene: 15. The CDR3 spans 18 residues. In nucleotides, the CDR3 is TGTGCCAGCAGTCTCTTCCCGGGGGGTTCCCCTGGCACAGATACGCAGTATTTT. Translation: CASSLFPGGSPGTDTQYF.

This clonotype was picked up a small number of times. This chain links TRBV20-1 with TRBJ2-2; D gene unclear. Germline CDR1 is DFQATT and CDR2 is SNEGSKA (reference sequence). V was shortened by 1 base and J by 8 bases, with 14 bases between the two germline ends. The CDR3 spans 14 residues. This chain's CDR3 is CSARGMGTRGELFF. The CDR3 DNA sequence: TGCAGTGCTAGAGGGATGGGTACTCGGGGGGAGCTGTTTTTT.

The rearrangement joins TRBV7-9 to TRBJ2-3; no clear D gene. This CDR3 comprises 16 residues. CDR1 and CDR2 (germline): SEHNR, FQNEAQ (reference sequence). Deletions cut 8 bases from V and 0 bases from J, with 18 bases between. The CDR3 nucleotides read TGTGCCAGCGCGCTCGGGTGGGCACCTAGCACAGATACGCAGTATTTT. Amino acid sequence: CASALGWAPSTDTQYF.

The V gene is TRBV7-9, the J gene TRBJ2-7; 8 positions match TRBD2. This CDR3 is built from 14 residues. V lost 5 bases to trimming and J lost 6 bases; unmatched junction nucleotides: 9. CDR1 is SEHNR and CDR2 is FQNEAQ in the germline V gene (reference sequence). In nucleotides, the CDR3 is TGTGCCAGCAGCCCCGTGAGCGGGGGATCCGAGCAGTACTTC. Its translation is CASSPVSGGSEQYF.

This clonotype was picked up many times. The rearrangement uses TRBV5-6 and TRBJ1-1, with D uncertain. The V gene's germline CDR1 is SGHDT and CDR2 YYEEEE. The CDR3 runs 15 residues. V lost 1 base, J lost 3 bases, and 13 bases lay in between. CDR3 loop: CASSLSRIYHTEAFF. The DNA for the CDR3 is TGTGCCAGCAGCTTGTCCAGGATTTACCACACTGAAGCTTTCTTT.

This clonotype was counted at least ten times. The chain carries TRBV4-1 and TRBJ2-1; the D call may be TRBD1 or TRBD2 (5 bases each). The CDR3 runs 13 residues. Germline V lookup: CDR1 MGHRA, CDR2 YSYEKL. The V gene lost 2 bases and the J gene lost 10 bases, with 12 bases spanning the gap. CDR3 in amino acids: CASSQSFEGEQFF. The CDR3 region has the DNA TGCGCCAGCAGCCAATCCTTCGAGGGGGAGCAGTTCTTC.

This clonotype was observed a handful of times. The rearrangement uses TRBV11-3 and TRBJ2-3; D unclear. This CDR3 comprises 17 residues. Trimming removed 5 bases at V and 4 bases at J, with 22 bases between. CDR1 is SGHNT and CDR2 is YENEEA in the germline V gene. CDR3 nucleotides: TGTGCCAGCAGCCCCCCCTTTGGGGTCTCTAATGCAGATACGCAGTATTTT. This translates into CASSPPFGVSNADTQYF.

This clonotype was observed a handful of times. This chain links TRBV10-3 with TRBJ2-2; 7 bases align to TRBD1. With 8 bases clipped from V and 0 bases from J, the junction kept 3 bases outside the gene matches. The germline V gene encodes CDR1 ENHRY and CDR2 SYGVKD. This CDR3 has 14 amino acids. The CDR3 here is CAILDRPNTGELFF. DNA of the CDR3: TGTGCCATCCTGGACAGGCCGAACACCGGGGAGCTGTTTTTT.

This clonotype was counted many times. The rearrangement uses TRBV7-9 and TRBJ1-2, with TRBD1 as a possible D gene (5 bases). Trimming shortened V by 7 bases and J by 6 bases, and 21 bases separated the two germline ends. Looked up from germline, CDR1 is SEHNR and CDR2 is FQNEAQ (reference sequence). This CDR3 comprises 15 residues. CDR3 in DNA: TGTGCCAGCAACCCACCCCAAACCGACAGACATGGCTACACCTTC. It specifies CASNPPQTDRHGYTF.

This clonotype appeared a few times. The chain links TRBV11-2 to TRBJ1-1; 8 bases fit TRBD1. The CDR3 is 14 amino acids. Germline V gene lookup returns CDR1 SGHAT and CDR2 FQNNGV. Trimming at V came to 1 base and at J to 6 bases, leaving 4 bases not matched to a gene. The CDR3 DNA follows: TGTGCCAGCAGCTTAGGACAGGGGATGGCTGAAGCTTTCTTT. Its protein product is CASSLGQGMAEAFF.

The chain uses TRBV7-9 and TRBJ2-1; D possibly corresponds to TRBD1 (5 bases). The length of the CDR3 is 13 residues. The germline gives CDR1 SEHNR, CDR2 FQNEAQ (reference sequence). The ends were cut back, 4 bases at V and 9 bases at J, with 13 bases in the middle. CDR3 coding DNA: TGTGCCAGCAGCTCAACAGGTTTCGGTGAGCAGTTCTTC. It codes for CASSSTGFGEQFF. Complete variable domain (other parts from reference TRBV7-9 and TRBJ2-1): DTGVSQNPRHKITKRGQNVTFRCDPISEHNRLYWYRQTLGQGPEFLTYFQNEAQLEKSRLLSDRFSAERPKGSFSTLEIQRTEQGDSAMYLCASSSTGFGEQFFGPGTRLTVL.

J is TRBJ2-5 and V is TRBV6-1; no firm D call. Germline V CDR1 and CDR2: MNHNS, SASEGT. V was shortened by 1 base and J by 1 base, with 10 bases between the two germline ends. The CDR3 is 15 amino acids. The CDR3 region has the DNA TGTGCCAGCAGTGAAGACTGGTCGGTCCAAGAGACCCAGTACTTC. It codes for CASSEDWSVQETQYF.

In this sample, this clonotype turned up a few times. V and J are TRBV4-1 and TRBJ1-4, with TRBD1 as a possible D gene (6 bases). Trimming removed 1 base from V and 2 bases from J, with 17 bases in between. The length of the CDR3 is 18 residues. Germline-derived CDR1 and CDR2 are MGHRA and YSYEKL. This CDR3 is CASSQGRIDRSTNEKLFF. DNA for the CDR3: TGCGCCAGCAGCCAAGGACGGATCGACAGGAGCACTAATGAAAAACTGTTTTTT.

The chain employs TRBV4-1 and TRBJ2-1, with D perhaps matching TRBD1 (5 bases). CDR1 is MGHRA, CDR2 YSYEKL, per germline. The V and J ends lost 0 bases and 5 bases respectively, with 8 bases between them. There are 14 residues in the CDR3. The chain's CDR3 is CASSQESGNNEQFF. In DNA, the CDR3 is TGCGCCAGCAGCCAAGAGTCAGGGAACAATGAGCAGTTCTTC.

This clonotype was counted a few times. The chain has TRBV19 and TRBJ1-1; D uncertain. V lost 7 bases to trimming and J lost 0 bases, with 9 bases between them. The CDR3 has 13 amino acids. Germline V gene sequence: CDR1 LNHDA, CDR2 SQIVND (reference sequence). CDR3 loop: CASTWGVNTEAFF. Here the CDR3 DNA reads TGTGCCAGTACGTGGGGAGTGAACACTGAAGCTTTCTTT.

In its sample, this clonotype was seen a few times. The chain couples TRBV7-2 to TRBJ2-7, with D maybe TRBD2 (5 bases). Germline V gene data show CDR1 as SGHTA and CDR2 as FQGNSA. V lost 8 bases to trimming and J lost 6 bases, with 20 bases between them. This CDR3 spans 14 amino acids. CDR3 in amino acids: CASGYGNLDREQYF. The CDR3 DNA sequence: TGTGCCAGCGGTTACGGGAACCTTGACCGCGAGCAGTACTTC.